The present T cell receptor beta chain was sequenced within a study of blood T cell repertoires in COVID-19. Across the whole study: Collection of acute and convalescent COVID-19 samples took place in the United States, Italy and Spain.

This CDR3 is built from 17 residues. Unmatched junction bases numbered 15, after V lost 6 bases and J lost 7 bases. Germline CDR1 is KGHSH and CDR2 is LQKENI. In the original workflow: Counts of nucleated cells, estimated from reference gene primer amplification, were obtained. Only in-frame clones appear in the TCRdb table, and some are missing; sequencing was by immunoSEQ multiplex PCR. The V and J calls and clone size are taken from that table; D and trimming were inferred from the DNA. Found here are 200,000 to 250,000 clones, less than 85% of them singletons; the top ten hold 7.5% to 9%. Sequencing was carried out using peripheral blood. This rearrangement joins TRBV18 to TRBJ1-6; 7 positions agree with TRBD1. This receptor was identified in a woman older than 75 with COVID-19, enrolled during active disease. The CDR3 coding sequence is TGTGCCAGCTCGCCCATCAGGGGGAAAGGAAAGAATTCACCCCTCCACTTT. Amino acids: CASSPIRGKGKNSPLHF.